The clone carrying this T cell receptor beta chain came up many times. Its antigen is not identified. Germline V gives CDR1 LNHDA, CDR2 SQIVND (reference sequence). The CDR3 runs to 16 residues. V gave up 5 bases and J gave up 1 base, with 17 bases separating them. Molecular-barcoded quantitative 5'-RACE produced these TCR beta libraries. TCRdb called the 5' RACE reads again in MiXCR, with one record for every CDR3 protein. Found here are roughly 180,000 distinct CDR3 sequences, around a tenth of them singletons; the top ten hold 25% to 30%. The data are from a study of CD8 T cells in ankylosing spondylitis. The study's findings and limits: The study looked at matched synovial fluid samples from ankylosing spondylitis patients. Disease-linked clones were reported to be significantly enriched there. Peripheral blood held disease-linked clones only at relatively low frequency, and these were CD8+.

The sample taken for sequencing was blood, either unsorted or a sorted T cell fraction (not recorded which). V usage is TRBV19 and J usage is TRBJ1-1; D might be TRBD1 (6 bases). The clonotype comes from a male donor with ankylosing spondylitis or in good health (not recorded which). CDR3 protein: CASSRPGGVGNTEAFF. CDR3 coding DNA: TGTGCCAGTAGTCGCCCGGGGGGCGTGGGGAACACTGAAGCTTTCTTT.